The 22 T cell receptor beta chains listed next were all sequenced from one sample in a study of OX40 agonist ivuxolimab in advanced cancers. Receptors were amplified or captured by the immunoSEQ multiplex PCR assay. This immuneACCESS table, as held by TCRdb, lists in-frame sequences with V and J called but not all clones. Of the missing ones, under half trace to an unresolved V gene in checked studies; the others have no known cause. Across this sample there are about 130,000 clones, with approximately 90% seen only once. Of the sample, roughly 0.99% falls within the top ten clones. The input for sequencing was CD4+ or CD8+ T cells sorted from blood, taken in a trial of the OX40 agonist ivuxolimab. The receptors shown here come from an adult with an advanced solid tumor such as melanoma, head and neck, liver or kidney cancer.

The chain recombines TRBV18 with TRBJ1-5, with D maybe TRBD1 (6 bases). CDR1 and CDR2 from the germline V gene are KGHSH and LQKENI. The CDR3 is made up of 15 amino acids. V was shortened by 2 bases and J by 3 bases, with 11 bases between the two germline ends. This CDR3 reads CASSPATGYNQPQHF. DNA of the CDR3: TGTGCCAGCTCACCAGCGACAGGCTACAATCAGCCCCAGCATTTT.

The DNA for the CDR3 is TGTGCCAGCAGTTACGGAGGGGCCGAGGGGGAGACCCAGTACTTC. It specifies CASSYGGAEGETQYF. This chain connects TRBV6-6 to TRBJ2-5; TRBD2 might be the D (6 bases). The CDR3 totals 15 residues. Trimming removed 2 bases from V and 5 bases from J, with 15 bases in between. Germline V gene sequence: CDR1 MNHNY, CDR2 SVGAGI (reference sequence).

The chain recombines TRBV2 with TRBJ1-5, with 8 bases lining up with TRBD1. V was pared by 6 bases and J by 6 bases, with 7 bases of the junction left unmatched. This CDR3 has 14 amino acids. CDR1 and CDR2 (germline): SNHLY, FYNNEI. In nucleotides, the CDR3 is TGTGCCAGCAGCGTGGACAGGGTTCGTCAGCCCCAGCATTTT. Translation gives CASSVDRVRQPQHF.

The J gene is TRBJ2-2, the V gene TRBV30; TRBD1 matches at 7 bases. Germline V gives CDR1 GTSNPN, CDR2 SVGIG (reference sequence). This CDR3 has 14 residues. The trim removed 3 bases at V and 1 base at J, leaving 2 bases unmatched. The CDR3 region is CAWRTGMNTGELFF. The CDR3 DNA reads TGTGCCTGGAGGACAGGGATGAACACCGGGGAGCTGTTTTTT.

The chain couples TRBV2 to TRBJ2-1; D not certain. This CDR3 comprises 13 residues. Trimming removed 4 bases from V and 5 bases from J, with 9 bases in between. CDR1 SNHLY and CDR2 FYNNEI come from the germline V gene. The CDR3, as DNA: TGTGCCAGCAGTGTGTCCAGAAACAATGAGCAGTTCTTC. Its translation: CASSVSRNNEQFF.

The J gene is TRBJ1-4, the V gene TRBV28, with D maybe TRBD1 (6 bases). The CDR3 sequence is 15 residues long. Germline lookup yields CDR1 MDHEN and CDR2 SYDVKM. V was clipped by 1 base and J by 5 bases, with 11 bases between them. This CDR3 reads CASSLSGGENEKLFF. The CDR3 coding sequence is TGTGCCAGCAGTTTATCGGGGGGCGAAAATGAAAAACTGTTTTTT.

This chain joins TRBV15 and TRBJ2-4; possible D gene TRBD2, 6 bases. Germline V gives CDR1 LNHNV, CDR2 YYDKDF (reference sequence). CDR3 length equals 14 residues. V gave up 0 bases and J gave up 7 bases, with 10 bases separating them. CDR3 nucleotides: TGTGCCACCAGCAGAGATAAGGCGGGGAACATTCAGTACTTC. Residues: CATSRDKAGNIQYF.

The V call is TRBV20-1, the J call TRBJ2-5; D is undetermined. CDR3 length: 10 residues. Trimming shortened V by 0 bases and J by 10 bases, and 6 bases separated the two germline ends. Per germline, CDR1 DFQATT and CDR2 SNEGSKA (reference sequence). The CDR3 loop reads CSARDRYQYF. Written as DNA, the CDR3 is TGCAGTGCTAGAGATAGGTACCAGTACTTC.

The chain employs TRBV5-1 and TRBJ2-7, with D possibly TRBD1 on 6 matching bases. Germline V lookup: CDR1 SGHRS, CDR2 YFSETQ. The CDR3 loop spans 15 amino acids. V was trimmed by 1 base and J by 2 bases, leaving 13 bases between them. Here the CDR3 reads CASSLKRDTAYEQYF. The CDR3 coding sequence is TGCGCCAGCAGCTTGAAAAGGGACACAGCCTACGAGCAGTACTTC. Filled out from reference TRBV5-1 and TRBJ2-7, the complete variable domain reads KAGVTQTPRYLIKTRGQQVTLSCSPISGHRSVSWYQQTPGQGLQFLFEYFSETQRNKGNFPGRFSGRQFSNSRSEMNVSTLELGDSALYLCASSLKRDTAYEQYFGPGTRLTVT.

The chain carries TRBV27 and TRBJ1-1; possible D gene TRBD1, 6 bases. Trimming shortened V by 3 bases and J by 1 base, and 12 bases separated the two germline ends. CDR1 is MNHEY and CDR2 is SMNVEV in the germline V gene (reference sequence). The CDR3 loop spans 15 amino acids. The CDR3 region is CASSFQGLGNTEAFF. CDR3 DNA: TGTGCCAGCAGTTTCCAGGGGCTGGGGAACACTGAAGCTTTCTTT.

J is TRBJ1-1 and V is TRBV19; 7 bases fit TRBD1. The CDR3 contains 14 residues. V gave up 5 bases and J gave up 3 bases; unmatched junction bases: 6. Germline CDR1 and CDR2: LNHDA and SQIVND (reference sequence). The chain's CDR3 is CASSGDRAHTEAFF. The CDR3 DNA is TGTGCCAGTAGTGGAGACAGGGCGCACACTGAAGCTTTCTTT.

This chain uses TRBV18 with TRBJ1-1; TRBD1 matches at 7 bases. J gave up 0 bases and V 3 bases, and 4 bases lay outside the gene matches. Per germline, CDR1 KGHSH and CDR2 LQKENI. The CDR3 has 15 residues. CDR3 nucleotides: TGTGCCAGCTCACCGCCCGGGACAGTGAACACTGAAGCTTTCTTT. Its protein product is CASSPPGTVNTEAFF. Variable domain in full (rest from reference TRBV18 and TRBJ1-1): NAGVMQNPRHLVRRRGQEARLRCSPMKGHSHVYWYRQLPEEGLKFMVYLQKENIIDESGMPKERFSAEFPKEGPSILRIQQVVRGDSAAYFCASSPPGTVNTEAFFGQGTRLTVV.

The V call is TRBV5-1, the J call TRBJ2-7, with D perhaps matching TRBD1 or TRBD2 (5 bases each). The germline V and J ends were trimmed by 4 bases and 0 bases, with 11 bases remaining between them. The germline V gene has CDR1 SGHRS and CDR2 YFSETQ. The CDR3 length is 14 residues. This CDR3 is CASSQGPSSYEQYF. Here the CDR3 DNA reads TGCGCCAGCAGCCAGGGACCGAGCTCCTACGAGCAGTACTTC.

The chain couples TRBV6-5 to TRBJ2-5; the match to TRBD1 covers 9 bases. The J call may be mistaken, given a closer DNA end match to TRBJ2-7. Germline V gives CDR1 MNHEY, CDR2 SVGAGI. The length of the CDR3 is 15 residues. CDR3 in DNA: TGTGCCAGCAGTATCGGGACAGGGAGCTCCTACGAGCAGTACTTC. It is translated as CASSIGTGSSYEQYF.

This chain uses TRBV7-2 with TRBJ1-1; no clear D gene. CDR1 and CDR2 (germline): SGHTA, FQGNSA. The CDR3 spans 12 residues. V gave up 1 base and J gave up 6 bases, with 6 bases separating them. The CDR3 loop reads CASSLDRAEAFF. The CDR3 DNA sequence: TGTGCCAGCAGCTTAGATCGGGCTGAAGCTTTCTTT.

The CDR3 sequence is CASSPGLAGGGQETQYF. The CDR3, as DNA: TGTGCCAGCAGCCCTGGACTAGCGGGAGGGGGTCAAGAGACCCAGTACTTC. V and J are TRBV11-1 and TRBJ2-5, with TRBD2 identical over 15 bases. Trimming took 5 bases from V and 2 from J; bases not matched to a gene: 6. Germline V lookup: CDR1 SGHAT, CDR2 FQDESV (reference sequence). The CDR3 is 17 amino acids.

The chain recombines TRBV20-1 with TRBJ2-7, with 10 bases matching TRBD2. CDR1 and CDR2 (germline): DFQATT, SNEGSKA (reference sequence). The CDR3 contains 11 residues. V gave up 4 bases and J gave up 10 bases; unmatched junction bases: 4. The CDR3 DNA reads TGCAGTGCTACGTCTAGCGGGAGACAGTACTTC. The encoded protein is CSATSSGRQYF.

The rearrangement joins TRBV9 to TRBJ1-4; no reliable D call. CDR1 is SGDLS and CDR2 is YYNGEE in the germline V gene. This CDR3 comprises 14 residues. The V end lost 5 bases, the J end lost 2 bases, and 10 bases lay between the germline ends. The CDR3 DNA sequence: TGTGCCAGCAGTCGTACCCCGACTAATGAAAAACTGTTTTTT. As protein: CASSRTPTNEKLFF.

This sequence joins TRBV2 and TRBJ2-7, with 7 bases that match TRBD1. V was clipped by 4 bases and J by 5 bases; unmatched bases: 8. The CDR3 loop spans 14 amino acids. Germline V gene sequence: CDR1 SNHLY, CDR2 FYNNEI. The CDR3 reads CASSGQGSVNEQYF. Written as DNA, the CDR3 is TGTGCCAGCAGTGGACAGGGTAGTGTCAACGAGCAGTACTTC.

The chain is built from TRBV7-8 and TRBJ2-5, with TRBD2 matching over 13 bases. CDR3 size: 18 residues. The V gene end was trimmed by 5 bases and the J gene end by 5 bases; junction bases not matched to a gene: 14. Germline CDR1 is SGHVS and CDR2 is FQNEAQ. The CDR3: CASSPLLAGGLHSETQYF. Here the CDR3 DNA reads TGTGCCAGCAGCCCGTTACTAGCGGGAGGGCTCCATAGTGAGACCCAGTACTTC.

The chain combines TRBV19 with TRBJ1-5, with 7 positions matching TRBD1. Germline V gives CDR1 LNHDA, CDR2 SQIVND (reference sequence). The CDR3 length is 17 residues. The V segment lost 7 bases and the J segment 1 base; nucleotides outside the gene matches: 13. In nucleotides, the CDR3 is TGTGCCAGTACCCAAGGGGGACAGAGGATAAGCAATCAGCCCCAGCATTTT. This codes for CASTQGGQRISNQPQHF.

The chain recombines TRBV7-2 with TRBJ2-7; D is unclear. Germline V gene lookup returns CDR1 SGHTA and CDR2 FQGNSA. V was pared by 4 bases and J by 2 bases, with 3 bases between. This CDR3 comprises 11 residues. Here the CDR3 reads CASSSTYEQYF. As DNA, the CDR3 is TGTGCCAGCAGCTCCACCTACGAGCAGTACTTC.